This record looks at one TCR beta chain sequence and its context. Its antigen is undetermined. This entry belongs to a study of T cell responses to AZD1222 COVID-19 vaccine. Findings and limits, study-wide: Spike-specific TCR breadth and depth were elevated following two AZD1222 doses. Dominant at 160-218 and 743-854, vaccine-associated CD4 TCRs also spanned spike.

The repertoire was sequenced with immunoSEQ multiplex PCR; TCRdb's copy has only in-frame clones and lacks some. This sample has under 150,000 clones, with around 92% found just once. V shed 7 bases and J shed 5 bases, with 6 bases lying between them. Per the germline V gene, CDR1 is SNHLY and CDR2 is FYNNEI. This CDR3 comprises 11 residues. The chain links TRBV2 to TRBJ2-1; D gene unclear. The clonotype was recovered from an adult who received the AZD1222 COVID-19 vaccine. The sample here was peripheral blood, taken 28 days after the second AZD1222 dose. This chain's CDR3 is CASKEDNEQFF. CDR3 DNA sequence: TGTGCCAGCAAGGAAGACAATGAGCAGTTCTTC.